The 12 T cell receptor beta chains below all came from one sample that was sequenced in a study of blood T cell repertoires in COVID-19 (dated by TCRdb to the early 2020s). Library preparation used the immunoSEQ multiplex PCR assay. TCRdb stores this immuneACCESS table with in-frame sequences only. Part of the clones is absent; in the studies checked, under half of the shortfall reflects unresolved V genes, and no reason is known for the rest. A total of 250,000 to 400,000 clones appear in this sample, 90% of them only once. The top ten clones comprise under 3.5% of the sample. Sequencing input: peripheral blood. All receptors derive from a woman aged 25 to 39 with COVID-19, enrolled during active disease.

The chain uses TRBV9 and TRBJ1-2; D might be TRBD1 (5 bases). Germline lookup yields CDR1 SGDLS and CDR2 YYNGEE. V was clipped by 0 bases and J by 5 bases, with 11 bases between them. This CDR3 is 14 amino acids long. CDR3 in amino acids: CASSVAWGGYGYTF. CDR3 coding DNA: TGTGCCAGCAGCGTAGCTTGGGGGGGGTATGGCTACACCTTC.

DNA for the CDR3: TGTGCCAGCAGCTTGGGTCCCCGGGACAGACAAGAGACCCAGTACTTC. This translates into CASSLGPRDRQETQYF. The chain links TRBV5-6 to TRBJ2-5, with TRBD1 identical over 7 bases. J lost 2 bases, V lost 0 bases, and 7 bases had no gene match. This CDR3 spans 16 amino acids. CDR1 and CDR2 (germline): SGHDT, YYEEEE.

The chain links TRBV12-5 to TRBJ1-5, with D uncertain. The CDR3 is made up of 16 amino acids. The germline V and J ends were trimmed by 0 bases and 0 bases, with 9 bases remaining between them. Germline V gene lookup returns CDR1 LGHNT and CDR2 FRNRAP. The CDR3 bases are TGTGCTAGTGGTTTGGTAAGAGATGATAGCAATCAGCCCCAGCATTTT. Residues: CASGLVRDDSNQPQHF. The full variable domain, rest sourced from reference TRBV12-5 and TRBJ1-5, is DARVTQTPRHKVTEMGQEVTMRCQPILGHNTVFWYRQTMMQGLELLAYFRNRAPLDDSGMPKDRFSAEMPDATLATLKIQPSEPRDSAVYFCASGLVRDDSNQPQHFGDGTRLSIL.

CDR3 amino acids: CASSLLRGNTEAFF. The CDR3 nucleotides read TGTGCCAGCAGCTTGTTGCGTGGGAACACTGAAGCTTTCTTT. The chain couples TRBV5-6 to TRBJ1-1; D not resolved. CDR1 and CDR2 from the germline V gene are SGHDT and YYEEEE. CDR3 length equals 14 residues. Between the trimmed V and J ends, which lost 1 base and 1 base, there was a span of 8 bases.

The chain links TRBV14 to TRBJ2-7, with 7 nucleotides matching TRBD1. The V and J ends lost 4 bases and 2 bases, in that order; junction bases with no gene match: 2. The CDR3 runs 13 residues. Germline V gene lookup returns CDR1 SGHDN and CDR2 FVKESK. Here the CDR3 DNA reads TGTGCCAGCAGCCCCAGGGGGACCTACGAGCAGTACTTC. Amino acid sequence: CASSPRGTYEQYF.

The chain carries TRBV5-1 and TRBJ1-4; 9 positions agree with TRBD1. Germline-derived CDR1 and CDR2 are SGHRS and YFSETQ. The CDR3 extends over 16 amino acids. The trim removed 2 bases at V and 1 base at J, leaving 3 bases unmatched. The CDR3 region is CASSLTGGGTNEKLFF. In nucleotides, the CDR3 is TGCGCCAGCAGCTTAACAGGGGGCGGAACTAATGAAAAACTGTTTTTT.

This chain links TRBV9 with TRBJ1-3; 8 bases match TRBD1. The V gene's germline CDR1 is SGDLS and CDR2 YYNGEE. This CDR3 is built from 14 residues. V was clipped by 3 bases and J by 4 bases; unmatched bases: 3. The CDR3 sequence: CASSGNRGGNTIYF. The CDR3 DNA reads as TGTGCCAGCAGCGGCAACAGGGGGGGAAACACCATATATTTT.

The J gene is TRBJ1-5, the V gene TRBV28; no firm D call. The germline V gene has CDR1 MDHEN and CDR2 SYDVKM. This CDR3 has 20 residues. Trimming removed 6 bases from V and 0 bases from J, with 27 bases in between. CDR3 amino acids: CASRRGLKTFSENSNQPQHF. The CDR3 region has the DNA TGTGCCAGCAGACGAGGGCTTAAGACATTTTCGGAAAATAGCAATCAGCCCCAGCATTTT. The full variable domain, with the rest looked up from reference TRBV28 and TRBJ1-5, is DVKVTQSSRYLVKRTGEKVFLECVQDMDHENMFWYRQDPGLGLRLIYFSYDVKMKEKGDIPEGYSVSREKKERFSLILESASTNQTSMYLCASRRGLKTFSENSNQPQHFGDGTRLSIL.

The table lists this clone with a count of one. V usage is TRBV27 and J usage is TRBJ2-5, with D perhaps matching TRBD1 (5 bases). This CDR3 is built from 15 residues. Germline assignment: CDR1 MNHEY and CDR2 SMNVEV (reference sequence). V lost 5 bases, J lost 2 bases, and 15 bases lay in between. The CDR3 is CASSHTGRSQETQYF. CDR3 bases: TGTGCCAGCAGTCACACAGGACGGTCACAAGAGACCCAGTACTTC.

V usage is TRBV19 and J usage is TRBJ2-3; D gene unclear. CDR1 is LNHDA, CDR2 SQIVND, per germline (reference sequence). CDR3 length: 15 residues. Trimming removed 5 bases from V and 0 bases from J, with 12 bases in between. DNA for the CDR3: TGTGCCAGTAGTTTCACCTTAGCTAGCACAGATACGCAGTATTTT. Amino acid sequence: CASSFTLASTDTQYF.

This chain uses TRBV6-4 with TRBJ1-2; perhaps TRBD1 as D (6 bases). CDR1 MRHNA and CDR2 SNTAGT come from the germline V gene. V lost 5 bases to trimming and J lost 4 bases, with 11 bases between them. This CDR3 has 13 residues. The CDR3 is CASSYREGYGYTF. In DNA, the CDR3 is TGTGCCAGCAGTTACAGGGAGGGCTATGGCTACACCTTC.

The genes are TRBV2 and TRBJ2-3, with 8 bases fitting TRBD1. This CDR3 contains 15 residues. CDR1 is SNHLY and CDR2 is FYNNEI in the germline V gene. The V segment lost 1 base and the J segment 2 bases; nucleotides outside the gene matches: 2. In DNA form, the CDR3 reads TGTGCCAGCAGTGAAGGGACAGGGAACACAGATACGCAGTATTTT. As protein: CASSEGTGNTDTQYF.